What follows are 8 T cell receptor beta chains derived from one specimen sequenced in a study of long-term antiretroviral therapy in people with HIV (dated by TCRdb to the early 2020s). The immunoSEQ hsTCRB v3.0 assay was used at survey level resolution for TRB variable region sequencing. TCRdb carries this immuneACCESS record with in-frame sequences only. Its versions omit some clonotypes, under half of them owing to an unresolved V gene in the studies checked, with the rest unexplained. The sample has around 26,000 clones on record, 79% of them singletons. Of the sample, about a tenth is held by the ten largest clones. Material: unsorted PBMCs, obtained 1.2 years after starting antiretroviral therapy. Source of these receptors: a woman in her thirties or forties with HIV.

The V and J genes are TRBV6-1 and TRBJ1-2; D ambiguous. Germline loops: CDR1 MNHNS, CDR2 SASEGT. V dropped 5 bases and J dropped 8 bases, with 12 bases sitting between them. The CDR3 length is 12 residues. CDR3: CASSFPVGGYTF. The DNA of the CDR3 is TGTGCCAGCAGTTTCCCGGTGGGCGGCTACACCTTC.

This sequence joins TRBV7-6 and TRBJ2-5, with 9 bases aligning to TRBD2. CDR1 and CDR2 (germline): SGHVS, FNYEAQ. V lost 5 bases, J lost 2 bases, and 12 bases stayed unmatched. CDR3 length: 17 residues. Written as DNA, the CDR3 is TGTGCCAGCAGCCAAACCATAGCGGGGGCCGCACAAGAGACCCAGTACTTC. This translates into CASSQTIAGAAQETQYF. Filled out from reference TRBV7-6 and TRBJ2-5, the complete variable domain reads GAGVSQSPRYKVTKRGQDVALRCDPISGHVSLYWYRQALGQGPEFLTYFNYEAQQDKSGLPNDRFSAERPEGSISTLTIQRTEQRDSAMYRCASSQTIAGAAQETQYFGPGTRLLVL.

This chain uses TRBV5-4 with TRBJ2-6; D might be TRBD1 (6 bases). Trimming took off 4 bases at V and 2 bases at J, with 13 bases between the two ends. The CDR3 covers 16 residues. Germline CDR1 reads SGHNT; CDR2 reads YYREEE (reference sequence). CDR3 protein: CASSHPPGAGANVLTF. The DNA of the CDR3 is TGTGCCAGCAGCCATCCACCAGGGGCTGGGGCCAACGTCCTGACTTTC.

The J gene is TRBJ2-5, the V gene TRBV19, with 11 positions matching TRBD2. Looked up from germline, CDR1 is LNHDA and CDR2 is SQIVND (reference sequence). Trimming removed 4 bases from V and 2 bases from J; junction bases left unmatched: 12. This CDR3 region has 18 residues. CDR3 bases: TGTGCCAGTAGTAGGTGGTCGGGACTAGCGGTTTCTCAAGAGACCCAGTACTTC. Translated, it gives CASSRWSGLAVSQETQYF.

Here the CDR3 reads CASSRGGTSNTGELFF. The CDR3 DNA sequence: TGTGCCAGCAGCCGAGGGGGGACATCGAACACCGGGGAGCTGTTTTTT. The rearrangement uses TRBV7-2 and TRBJ2-2, with D possibly being TRBD1 or TRBD2 (6 bases each). V was pared by 5 bases and J by 0 bases, with 13 bases between. From germline, CDR1 is SGHTA and CDR2 FQGNSA. The CDR3 extends over 16 amino acids.

This clone was recorded once. The CDR3 here is CASSEGGRGTGELFF. CDR3 bases: TGTGCCAGCAGTGAAGGGGGGCGCGGCACCGGGGAGCTGTTTTTT. This chain joins TRBV2 and TRBJ2-2, with D possibly TRBD1 on 6 matching bases. Trimming pared 1 base from V and 4 bases from J, leaving 10 bases between. The CDR3 covers 15 residues. Germline lookup yields CDR1 SNHLY and CDR2 FYNNEI.

This chain links TRBV30 with TRBJ1-1; no clear D. The CDR3 covers 15 residues. V shed 2 bases and J shed 0 bases, with 13 bases lying between them. Per the germline V gene, CDR1 is GTSNPN and CDR2 is SVGIG (reference sequence). CDR3 sequence: CAWSPRVTMNTEAFF. The CDR3 region has the DNA TGTGCCTGGAGTCCTCGGGTAACTATGAACACTGAAGCTTTCTTT.

The chain carries TRBV7-7 and TRBJ2-1; D possibly corresponds to TRBD2 (6 bases). Trimming removed 1 base at V and 8 bases at J, with 12 bases between. CDR1 is SSHAT and CDR2 is FNYEAQ in the germline V gene (reference sequence). This CDR3 contains 14 residues. The CDR3 loop is CASSLVLSSDEQFF. CDR3 nucleotides: TGTGCCAGCAGCTTAGTCCTTTCTAGCGATGAGCAGTTCTTC.